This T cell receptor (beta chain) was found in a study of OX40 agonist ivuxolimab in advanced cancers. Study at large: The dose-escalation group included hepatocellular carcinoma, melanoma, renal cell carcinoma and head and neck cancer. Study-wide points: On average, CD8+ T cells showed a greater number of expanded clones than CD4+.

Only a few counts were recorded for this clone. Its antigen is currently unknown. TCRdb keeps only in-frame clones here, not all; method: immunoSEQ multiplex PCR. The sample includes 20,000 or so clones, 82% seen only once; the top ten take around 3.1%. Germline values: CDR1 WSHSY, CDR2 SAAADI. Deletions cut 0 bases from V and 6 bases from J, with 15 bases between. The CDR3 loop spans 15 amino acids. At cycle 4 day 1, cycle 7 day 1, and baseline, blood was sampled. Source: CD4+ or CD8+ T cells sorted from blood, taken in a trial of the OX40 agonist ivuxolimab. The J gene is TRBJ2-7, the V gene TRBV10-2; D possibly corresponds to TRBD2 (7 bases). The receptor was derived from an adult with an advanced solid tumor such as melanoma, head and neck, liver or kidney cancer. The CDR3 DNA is TGCGCCAGCAGTGAGTCGGCGCGGGGGCCCTTCGAGCAGTACTTC. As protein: CASSESARGPFEQYF.